This TCR beta chain comes out of a study of Ad26.COV2.S vaccination and SARS-CoV-2 variants. The germline V gene encodes CDR1 SGHVS and CDR2 FQNEAQ. This CDR3 has 18 residues. With 1 base clipped from V and 2 bases from J, the junction kept 9 bases outside the gene matches. Produced via immunoSEQ multiplex PCR; TCRdb's table is partial and in-frame only. The repertoire holds around 320,000 clones, with 86% as singletons. Treatment here: approximately 18 received Ad26.COV2.S at low or high dose, single or two shots; 5 received placebo; per-sample allocation not given. Samples came from day 63 after the first vaccine or placebo injection.

The sample consisted of peripheral blood, taken in a trial of Ad26.COV2.S vaccine versus placebo. The chain uses TRBV7-8 and TRBJ2-7, with 12 bases lining up with TRBD2. The source of this sequence is a person aged 18-65 years who received the Ad26.COV2.S COVID-19 vaccine or a placebo. This CDR3 is CASSLGRLAGALPYEQYF. The CDR3 bases are TGTGCCAGCAGCTTAGGTAGACTAGCGGGGGCCCTCCCCTACGAGCAGTACTTC. Full variable domain (missing parts from reference TRBV7-8 and TRBJ2-7): GAGVSQSPRYKVAKRGQDVALRCDPISGHVSLFWYQQALGQGPEFLTYFQNEAQLDKSGLPSDRFFAERPEGSVSTLKIQRTQQEDSAVYLCASSLGRLAGALPYEQYFGPGTRLTVT.